The T cell receptor (beta chain) described here comes from a study of cytomegalovirus exposure and HLA in healthy donors. Germline V CDR1 and CDR2: SGHNT, YYREEE (reference sequence). The CDR3 is made up of 14 amino acids. V dropped 6 bases and J dropped 0 bases, with 10 bases sitting between them. A multiplex PCR was run with 60 Vbeta primers and 13 Jbeta primers. Profiling relied on immunoSEQ multiplex PCR, and the TCRdb table lists in-frame clones only, not all of them. The table includes approximately 220,000 clones, about 74% detected once. The sample comprised PBMCs. This sequence originates from a man in his forties or fifties in good health and CMV-seronegative. The chain employs TRBV5-4 and TRBJ2-1; possible D gene TRBD1, 5 bases. The CDR3 nucleotides are TGTGCCAGCACCAGGGAAAGCTCCTACAATGAGCAGTTCTTC. It encodes CASTRESSYNEQFF.